A single sample gave rise to the 25 T cell receptor beta chains below, sequenced in a study of cytomegalovirus exposure and HLA in healthy donors (dated by TCRdb to 2016 to 2017). Receptor amplification or capture employed the immunoSEQ multiplex PCR assay. A mixture of 60 forward primers for TCR Vbeta segments and 13 reverse primers for TCR Jbeta segments was used in the multiplex PCR. The immuneACCESS repertoire file appears here via TCRdb, limited to in-frame rearrangements. These files lack a portion of the clones; in checked studies, under half of the deficit traces to unresolved V genes, and the cause of the others is not known. Here the sample has about 160,000 clones; roughly 80% occur a single time. The top ten constitute 2.4% of the sample. Specimen: PBMCs. The receptor source for this set is a male donor in good health and CMV-seronegative.

The gene calls are TRBV11-1 and TRBJ2-3; D is undetermined. The CDR3 runs to 14 residues. Germline V gene lookup returns CDR1 SGHAT and CDR2 FQDESV (reference sequence). Trimming stripped 5 bases from V and 0 bases from J, with 9 bases between. The CDR3 protein is CASSPFYSTDTQYF. CDR3 nucleotides: TGTGCCAGCAGCCCGTTTTATAGCACAGATACGCAGTATTTT.

V gene TRBV9 combines with J gene TRBJ2-2; perhaps TRBD1 as D (5 bases). The V gene lost 0 bases and the J gene lost 0 bases, with 9 bases spanning the gap. CDR1 is SGDLS, CDR2 YYNGEE, per germline. The CDR3 consists of 16 residues. CDR3 nucleotide sequence: TGTGCCAGCAGCGTAGCTCAGGGTTCGAACACCGGGGAGCTGTTTTTT. The encoded protein is CASSVAQGSNTGELFF.

V is TRBV11-1 and J is TRBJ2-2, with unresolved D. The germline V gene encodes CDR1 SGHAT and CDR2 FQDESV (reference sequence). Trimming left V 3 bases short and J 0 bases short, with 8 bases between. CDR3 length: 15 residues. The DNA of the CDR3 is TGTGCCAGCAGCTTCTCGCAGGCGAACACCGGGGAGCTGTTTTTT. This gives the protein CASSFSQANTGELFF.

This clone was observed once. The chain employs TRBV6-5 and TRBJ2-1; 11 positions agree with TRBD2. Looked up from germline, CDR1 is MNHEY and CDR2 is SVGAGI. The CDR3 has 16 residues. With 2 bases clipped from V and 11 bases from J, the junction kept 11 bases outside the gene matches. Here the CDR3 DNA reads TGTGCCAGCAGTTACGAACTCCCGGGACTAGCGGCAAAGCAGTTCTTC. Its protein product is CASSYELPGLAAKQFF.

About this clone itself: The junction shows a germline mismatch at one end, possibly a read error. V and J are TRBV7-9 and TRBJ1-2; perhaps TRBD1 as D (6 bases). Germline assignment: CDR1 SEHNR and CDR2 FQNEAQ (reference sequence). The CDR3 covers 16 residues. CDR3: CASSLAGTPLNYGYPF. The CDR3 region has the DNA TGTGCCAGCAGCTTAGCAGGGACACCCCTTAACTATGGCTACCCCTTC.

V gene TRBV18 combines with J gene TRBJ2-7; 7 nucleotides agree with TRBD2. The germline CDR1 and CDR2 sequences are KGHSH and LQKENI. This CDR3 has 15 amino acids. V shed 2 bases, J shed 4 bases, and the junction held 8 bases outside the gene matches. In nucleotides, the CDR3 is TGTGCCAGCTCACCATTCGGAGGGGAGGGTTACGAGCAGTACTTC. Its translation: CASSPFGGEGYEQYF.

The gene calls are TRBV28 and TRBJ1-6; D perhaps matches TRBD1 (6 bases). Germline loops: CDR1 MDHEN, CDR2 SYDVKM. The CDR3 consists of 17 residues. Trimming removed 5 bases at V and 9 bases at J, with 23 bases between. DNA for the CDR3: TGTGCCAGCAGTACGTCCCGCGAGGGACACGTTAGTTCACCCCTCCACTTT. This gives the protein CASSTSREGHVSSPLHF.

V and J are TRBV19 and TRBJ2-1; a weak D match, TRBD2 (6 bases). The CDR3 runs to 15 residues. Germline-derived CDR1 and CDR2 are LNHDA and SQIVND (reference sequence). Trimming removed 2 bases at V and 10 bases at J, with 18 bases between. In nucleotides, the CDR3 is TGTGCCAGTAGTATATTCGGCGGGGCTCTGGGGGAGCAGTTCTTC. Its protein is CASSIFGGALGEQFF. Full variable domain (rest looked up from reference TRBV19 and TRBJ2-1): DGGITQSPKYLFRKEGQNVTLSCEQNLNHDAMYWYRQDPGQGLRLIYYSQIVNDFQKGDIAEGYSVSREKKESFPLTVTSAQKNPTAFYLCASSIFGGALGEQFFGPGTRLTVL.

The chain's CDR3 is CASSLRTGATEAFF. The CDR3 DNA reads TGTGCCAGCAGTTTGCGGACAGGAGCCACTGAAGCTTTCTTT. This sequence joins TRBV28 and TRBJ1-1; 7 bases match TRBD1. The V gene end was trimmed by 3 bases and the J gene end by 4 bases; junction bases not matched to a gene: 5. This CDR3 spans 14 amino acids. Germline-derived CDR1 and CDR2 are MDHEN and SYDVKM.

Only one count was recorded for this clone. The rearrangement uses TRBV5-1 and TRBJ2-5, with 11 positions matching TRBD2. The CDR3 has 18 residues. Germline V gene sequence: CDR1 SGHRS, CDR2 YFSETQ. V lost 0 bases and J lost 1; bases outside the gene matches: 8. DNA of the CDR3: TGCGCCAGCAGCTTGGGTCCTAGCGGGGGGACCCTCCAAGAGACCCAGTACTTC. The encoded protein is CASSLGPSGGTLQETQYF.

The V call is TRBV4-2, the J call TRBJ2-7; perhaps TRBD2 as D (6 bases). Trimming stripped 1 base from V and 4 bases from J, with 14 bases between. Germline CDR1 reads LGHNA; CDR2 reads YNFKEQ. The CDR3 has 15 residues. The CDR3 here is CASSQGSGTGYEQYF. The CDR3 DNA follows: TGTGCCAGCAGCCAAGGTTCCGGGACTGGATACGAGCAGTACTTC.

The chain has TRBV5-1 and TRBJ2-5; D is perhaps TRBD1 (5 bases). V lost 2 bases and J lost 1, with 18 bases in between. Germline lookup yields CDR1 SGHRS and CDR2 YFSETQ. CDR3 length: 17 amino acids. This CDR3 is CASSFWVKSGPQETQYF. CDR3 nucleotide sequence: TGCGCCAGCAGCTTCTGGGTGAAGTCAGGGCCCCAAGAGACCCAGTACTTC.

The genes are TRBV6-6 and TRBJ2-7; tentatively, D is TRBD1 (5 bases). The CDR3 totals 15 residues. V shed 1 base and J shed 0 bases, with 10 bases lying between them. Germline V gives CDR1 MNHNY, CDR2 SVGAGI (reference sequence). The CDR3 loop is CASSYLGPNSYEQYF. The CDR3 DNA sequence: TGTGCCAGCAGTTACTTGGGGCCCAACTCCTACGAGCAGTACTTC.

This clone was seen only a few times. V is TRBV5-1 and J is TRBJ2-1, with 7 bases fitting TRBD2. Trimming cost V 4 bases and J 5 bases; bases outside gene matches: 9. Germline V CDR1 and CDR2: SGHRS, YFSETQ. There are 15 residues in the CDR3. The CDR3 is CASSLSGTQHNEQFF. CDR3 nucleotide sequence: TGCGCCAGCAGCCTCAGCGGGACGCAGCACAATGAGCAGTTCTTC.

V usage is TRBV6-4 and J usage is TRBJ2-3; 9 bases align to TRBD1. There are 15 residues in the CDR3. The V gene end was trimmed by 4 bases and the J gene end by 4 bases; junction bases not matched to a gene: 6. Germline lookup yields CDR1 MRHNA and CDR2 SNTAGT. As DNA, the CDR3 is TGTGCCAGCAGTGCCGGACAGGGGACCGCAGATACGCAGTATTTT. This encodes CASSAGQGTADTQYF.

The rearrangement links TRBV7-8 to TRBJ2-7; TRBD2 matches at 9 bases. Germline CDR1 and CDR2: SGHVS and FQNEAQ. This CDR3 is 15 amino acids long. The V segment lost 1 base and the J segment 4 bases; nucleotides outside the gene matches: 5. CDR3 sequence reads: CASSLEGTSMYEQYF. The CDR3 DNA reads as TGTGCCAGCAGCTTAGAAGGGACTAGCATGTACGAGCAGTACTTC.

The chain combines TRBV29-1 with TRBJ2-2; 7 bases map to TRBD1. Germline V gene lookup returns CDR1 SQVTM and CDR2 ANQGSEA. Trimming took 3 bases from V and 3 from J; bases not matched to a gene: 10. The CDR3 is 16 residues long. The CDR3: CSVEGVGQIHTGELFF. The CDR3 DNA is TGCAGCGTTGAGGGCGTGGGACAGATCCACACCGGGGAGCTGTTTTTT.

The genes are TRBV19 and TRBJ1-4; D unresolved. Germline CDR1 is LNHDA and CDR2 is SQIVND (reference sequence). Trimming removed 4 bases from V and 4 bases from J, with 13 bases in between. The CDR3 is 15 amino acids. The CDR3 is CASSNPGEDNEKLFF. The CDR3 DNA reads as TGTGCCAGTAGTAACCCGGGAGAAGATAATGAAAAACTGTTTTTT.

This chain links TRBV11-3 with TRBJ2-7; no clear D gene. CDR3 length equals 13 residues. The germline V and J ends were trimmed by 1 base and 0 bases, with 4 bases remaining between them. The V gene's germline CDR1 is SGHNT and CDR2 YENEEA. The CDR3 DNA reads as TGTGCCAGCAGCTTAGCTCCCTCCTACGAGCAGTACTTC. Amino acids: CASSLAPSYEQYF. Full variable domain (missing parts from reference TRBV11-3 and TRBJ2-7): EAGVVQSPRYKIIEKKQPVAFWCNPISGHNTLYWYLQNLGQGPELLIRYENEEAVDDSQLPKDRFSAERLKGVDSTLKIQPAELGDSAVYLCASSLAPSYEQYFGPGTRLTVT.

This clone was seen a single time. The chain carries TRBV9 and TRBJ2-5, with TRBD2 identical over 11 bases. Germline V gene lookup returns CDR1 SGDLS and CDR2 YYNGEE. This CDR3 is 17 amino acids long. V lost 0 bases, J lost 7 bases, and 11 bases stayed unmatched. The CDR3 spells CASSVGTSGSFEGTQYF. The CDR3 DNA sequence: TGTGCCAGCAGCGTAGGAACTAGCGGGAGCTTCGAAGGGACCCAGTACTTC.

The chain carries TRBV28 and TRBJ1-2, with D possibly matching TRBD1 (6 bases). V was trimmed by 5 bases and J by 4 bases, leaving 11 bases between them. The CDR3 has 13 residues. Germline CDR1 is MDHEN and CDR2 is SYDVKM. CDR3 sequence reads: CASSIGQFYGYTF. Written as DNA, the CDR3 is TGTGCCAGCAGTATAGGACAGTTCTATGGCTACACCTTC.

The chain couples TRBV4-2 to TRBJ2-7, with TRBD2 matching 14 bases. CDR3 size: 17 residues. Per germline, CDR1 LGHNA and CDR2 YNFKEQ. V was pared by 4 bases and J by 3 bases, with 8 bases of the junction left unmatched. The CDR3 region is CASSRGLAGGGDYEQYF. The CDR3 DNA reads as TGTGCCAGCAGCCGAGGACTAGCGGGAGGAGGGGACTACGAGCAGTACTTC.

Comment on this clone: Mismatch with germline at one junction end may stem from a read error. The rearrangement joins TRBV20-1 to TRBJ1-2, with D perhaps matching TRBD1 (5 bases). The CDR3 contains 9 residues. CDR1 is DFQATT and CDR2 is SNEGSKA in the germline V gene (reference sequence). CDR3 sequence reads: CSAGDGYPF. CDR3 DNA sequence: TGCAGTGCAGGGGATGGCTACCCCTTC.

The rearrangement links TRBV10-3 to TRBJ1-2; 10 positions agree with TRBD1. The CDR3 length is 16 residues. The ends lost 6 bases at V and 2 bases at J; junction bases unmatched: 9. The germline gives CDR1 ENHRY, CDR2 SYGVKD. CDR3 amino acids: CAIRRDRGFENYGYTF. The CDR3 coding sequence is TGTGCCATCAGGCGGGACAGGGGATTCGAAAACTATGGCTACACCTTC.

The chain links TRBV4-1 to TRBJ1-4; perhaps TRBD1 as D (6 bases). The CDR3 covers 15 residues. Germline V gives CDR1 MGHRA, CDR2 YSYEKL. Trimming shortened V by 0 bases and J by 6 bases, and 11 bases separated the two germline ends. CDR3 loop: CASSQDRGGDEKLFF. CDR3 nucleotide sequence: TGCGCCAGCAGCCAAGATAGGGGGGGAGATGAAAAACTGTTTTTT.